Described below is a single T cell receptor beta chain sequence and its context. The sample belongs to a study of blood T cell repertoires in COVID-19. In the study overall: Nucleic acid was either cDNA or gDNA, and it came from T cells, B-cell-depleted T cells, or PBMCs.

Trimming removed 4 bases at V and 3 bases at J, with 7 bases between. This CDR3 comprises 13 residues. The germline CDR1 and CDR2 sequences are LNHDA and SQIVND (reference sequence). Original data processing: By means of reference gene primer amplification, nucleated cell counts were estimated. Profiling relied on immunoSEQ multiplex PCR, and the TCRdb table lists in-frame clones only, not all of them. That table supplies the V and J calls and clone size; D and trimming were determined from the DNA. The top ten hold roughly three fifths of the sample, which has 32,000 or so clones, about 87% seen once.

This chain uses TRBV19 with TRBJ2-1; possible D gene TRBD2, 5 bases. This clonotype originated in a man aged 70-80 years with acute or convalescent COVID-19. The sample comprised peripheral blood. The CDR3 sequence is CASSTRDYNEQFF. CDR3 DNA: TGTGCCAGTAGTACTCGGGACTACAATGAGCAGTTCTTC.